The 23 T cell receptor beta chains in this list originate from one sample, sequenced in a study of blood T cell repertoires in COVID-19. Clones were sequenced by immunoSEQ multiplex PCR, and TCRdb holds only the in-frame ones, with some missing. Of 330,000 or so clones listed, over 80% were seen once; the top ten hold just over 9.5%. Sequencing input: peripheral blood. The receptors were gathered from a man between 25 and 39 years old with COVID-19, enrolled during active disease.

This rearrangement joins TRBV4-3 to TRBJ2-3; no clear D gene. There are 17 residues in the CDR3. Germline V CDR1 and CDR2: LGHNA, YSLEER. The germline V and J ends were trimmed by 0 bases and 4 bases, with 17 bases remaining between them. CDR3: CASSQDVTNEASDTQYF. CDR3 bases: TGCGCCAGCAGCCAAGATGTTACTAATGAGGCCTCAGATACGCAGTATTTT.

V usage is TRBV5-6 and J usage is TRBJ1-5; TRBD1 matches 11 bases. V was clipped by 3 bases and J by 2 bases; unmatched bases: 4. Germline V lookup: CDR1 SGHDT, CDR2 YYEEEE. This CDR3 comprises 16 residues. CDR3 protein: CASSWTGGRGNQPQHF. In DNA, the CDR3 is TGTGCCAGCAGCTGGACAGGGGGCAGGGGCAATCAGCCCCAGCATTTT. The entire variable domain, with the rest obtained from reference TRBV5-6 and TRBJ1-5, is as follows: DAGVTQSPTHLIKTRGQQVTLRCSPKSGHDTVSWYQQALGQGPQFIFQYYEEEERQRGNFPDRFSGHQFPNYSSELNVNALLLGDSALYLCASSWTGGRGNQPQHFGDGTRLSIL.

With regard to this clone: Distinct nucleotide sequences in the sample also encode this CDR3. This sequence joins TRBV18 and TRBJ1-5, with D possibly being TRBD1 (5 bases). The CDR3 is 14 amino acids. The V end lost 0 bases, the J end lost 6 bases, and 9 bases lay between the germline ends. Germline assignment: CDR1 KGHSH and CDR2 LQKENI. This CDR3 is CASSPPPGGQPQHF. The CDR3 nucleotides are TGTGCCAGCTCACCACCCCCCGGGGGTCAGCCCCAGCATTTT.

This chain joins TRBV4-3 and TRBJ1-3; D uncertain. This CDR3 contains 13 residues. Trimming cost V 4 bases and J 4 bases, with 8 bases left between them. CDR1 and CDR2 (germline): LGHNA, YSLEER. The CDR3 is CASSPGWGNTIYF. In DNA form, the CDR3 reads TGCGCCAGCAGCCCCGGGTGGGGAAACACCATATATTTT.

V gene TRBV5-1 combines with J gene TRBJ1-1; the match to TRBD1 covers 11 bases. This CDR3 is built from 14 residues. Germline-derived CDR1 and CDR2 are SGHRS and YFSETQ. V was clipped by 5 bases and J by 4 bases; unmatched bases: 4. Here the CDR3 DNA reads TGCGCCAGCAGTAAAGGGACAGGGGGCACTGAAGCTTTCTTT. Translating gives CASSKGTGGTEAFF.

The rearrangement uses TRBV19 and TRBJ2-1; D is perhaps TRBD2 (6 bases). The CDR3 spans 16 residues. V lost 5 bases and J 6 bases, leaving 20 bases between the germline ends. The germline V gene encodes CDR1 LNHDA and CDR2 SQIVND (reference sequence). The CDR3 sequence: CASSLRGRGLGNEQFF. The CDR3 DNA reads TGTGCCAGTAGTCTGCGGGGAAGAGGTCTAGGCAATGAGCAGTTCTTC. Together with reference TRBV19 and TRBJ2-1, the CDR3 gives the full variable domain: DGGITQSPKYLFRKEGQNVTLSCEQNLNHDAMYWYRQDPGQGLRLIYYSQIVNDFQKGDIAEGYSVSREKKESFPLTVTSAQKNPTAFYLCASSLRGRGLGNEQFFGPGTRLTVL.

The chain couples TRBV5-1 to TRBJ2-3, with 9 bases that match TRBD1. The J segment lost 6 bases and the V segment lost 0 bases, leaving 14 bases of the junction unmatched. Germline V lookup: CDR1 SGHRS, CDR2 YFSETQ. The CDR3 contains 18 residues. This CDR3 reads CASSLGSTTGGSGDTQYF. CDR3 sequence (DNA): TGCGCCAGCAGCTTGGGTTCTACGACAGGGGGTTCAGGGGATACGCAGTATTTT.

This chain connects TRBV3-1 (or the pseudogene TRBV3-2) to TRBJ1-2, with 7 bases lining up with TRBD1. The CDR3 totals 15 residues. With V trimmed by 3 bases and J by 5 bases, 9 bases remained unmatched. From germline, CDR1 is LGHDT and CDR2 YNNKEL (reference sequence). The CDR3 sequence is CASSQELGQDYGYTF. CDR3 DNA: TGTGCCAGCAGCCAGGAACTCGGACAGGATTATGGCTACACCTTC.

The rearrangement links TRBV5-1 to TRBJ2-1, with 14 bases lining up with TRBD2. The germline gives CDR1 SGHRS, CDR2 YFSETQ. The V and J ends lost 4 bases and 5 bases, in that order; junction bases with no gene match: 2. There are 15 residues in the CDR3. CDR3: CASSVTSGRDNEQFF. The CDR3 nucleotides read TGCGCCAGCAGCGTGACTAGCGGGAGGGACAATGAGCAGTTCTTC.

The CDR3 reads CASSPGRTGVYGYTF. The CDR3 DNA is TGCGCCAGCAGCCCGGGACGGACAGGGGTCTATGGCTACACCTTC. The rearrangement uses TRBV4-3 and TRBJ1-2; 9 nucleotides line up with TRBD1. V lost 4 bases to trimming and J lost 4 bases; unmatched junction nucleotides: 7. Germline CDR1 is LGHNA and CDR2 is YSLEER. This CDR3 spans 15 amino acids.

V is TRBV28 and J is TRBJ2-3; D is ambiguous. The CDR3 is 14 amino acids. V lost 2 bases and J lost 2, with 8 bases in between. Germline V lookup: CDR1 MDHEN, CDR2 SYDVKM. The CDR3 DNA reads TGTGCCAGCAGTTTAACGGGTTACACAGATACGCAGTATTTT. Residues: CASSLTGYTDTQYF. Complete variable domain (other parts from reference TRBV28 and TRBJ2-3): DVKVTQSSRYLVKRTGEKVFLECVQDMDHENMFWYRQDPGLGLRLIYFSYDVKMKEKGDIPEGYSVSREKKERFSLILESASTNQTSMYLCASSLTGYTDTQYFGPGTRLTVL.

The J gene is TRBJ2-2, the V gene TRBV28; 11 nucleotides align to TRBD2. The V gene's germline CDR1 is MDHEN and CDR2 SYDVKM. This CDR3 has 18 residues. Losses at the gene ends were 2 bases for V and 5 bases for J; bases not matched to a gene: 10. The CDR3 protein is CASSLSSPGLADTGELFF. CDR3 coding DNA: TGTGCCAGCAGTTTAAGTTCTCCGGGACTAGCGGATACCGGGGAGCTGTTTTTT.

The rearrangement links TRBV5-6 to TRBJ2-7; the match to TRBD1 covers 9 bases. V was pared by 4 bases and J by 5 bases, with 7 bases of the junction left unmatched. In germline, CDR1 is SGHDT, CDR2 YYEEEE. The CDR3 is made up of 14 amino acids. CDR3 sequence (DNA): TGTGCCAGCAGCCCTGGACAGGGGTGGCACGAGCAGTACTTC. Its translation is CASSPGQGWHEQYF.

The rearrangement links TRBV11-3 to TRBJ1-5; D gene ambiguous. The CDR3 is 16 residues long. Looked up from germline, CDR1 is SGHNT and CDR2 is YENEEA. Trimming stripped 0 bases from V and 4 bases from J, with 13 bases between. CDR3 DNA sequence: TGTGCCAGCAGCTTAGATCCCCGAGGGATGAATCAGCCCCAGCATTTT. It codes for CASSLDPRGMNQPQHF.

The chain couples TRBV24-1 to TRBJ1-2; a weak D match, TRBD1 (5 bases). The CDR3 has 12 residues. Deletions cut 11 bases from V and 2 bases from J, with 11 bases between. Germline V gene data show CDR1 as KGHDR and CDR2 as SFDVKD. The CDR3 loop reads CANGQGNYGYTF. In DNA, the CDR3 is TGTGCCAACGGGCAGGGAAACTATGGCTACACCTTC.

This clone was seen a single time. The chain carries TRBV4-2 and TRBJ1-6, with TRBD1 as a possible D gene (5 bases). CDR3 size: 15 residues. V was shortened by 0 bases and J by 9 bases, with 12 bases between the two germline ends. From germline, CDR1 is LGHNA and CDR2 YNFKEQ. The CDR3 region is CASSQEWTNSSPLHF. Here the CDR3 DNA reads TGTGCCAGCAGCCAAGAATGGACAAATAGTTCACCCCTCCACTTT.

V usage is TRBV5-4 and J usage is TRBJ2-5; 16 nucleotides agree with TRBD2. This CDR3 spans 17 amino acids. With V trimmed by 0 bases and J by 6 bases, 5 bases remained unmatched. Germline loops: CDR1 SGHNT, CDR2 YYREEE (reference sequence). The CDR3 region is CASSLGGLAGGRKTQYF. In DNA, the CDR3 is TGTGCCAGCAGCTTGGGGGGACTAGCGGGAGGGAGGAAGACCCAGTACTTC.

The chain combines TRBV5-1 with TRBJ2-3; D remains unclear. Trimming took 4 bases from V and 0 from J, leaving 12 bases between them. This CDR3 is built from 15 residues. In germline, CDR1 is SGHRS, CDR2 YFSETQ. CDR3 coding DNA: TGCGCCAGCAGCCGCGGTGTGGTTAGCACAGATACGCAGTATTTT. This translates into CASSRGVVSTDTQYF.

This clone has a single count. The V and J genes are TRBV7-9 and TRBJ1-5; D is unclear. The ends were cut back, 4 bases at V and 4 bases at J, with 17 bases in the middle. Germline V gene sequence: CDR1 SEHNR, CDR2 FQNEAQ (reference sequence). The CDR3 sequence is 16 residues long. CDR3: CASSSAGNRRNQPQHF. CDR3 in DNA: TGTGCCAGCAGCTCCGCCGGCAACCGGAGAAATCAGCCCCAGCATTTT.

V is TRBV10-3 and J is TRBJ2-3; 8 bases line up with TRBD2. V lost 0 bases to trimming and J lost 1 base; unmatched junction nucleotides: 9. The germline V gene has CDR1 ENHRY and CDR2 SYGVKD. CDR3 size: 18 residues. For the CDR3, the DNA is TGTGCCATCAGTGAGTCAGAGGGCGGGGGGACCCGCACAGATACGCAGTATTTT. Its protein is CAISESEGGGTRTDTQYF.

This chain links TRBV5-4 with TRBJ2-7, with D perhaps matching TRBD2 (6 bases). V was cut by 0 bases and J by 0 bases, with 7 bases left in between. The CDR3 consists of 14 residues. Germline values: CDR1 SGHNT, CDR2 YYREEE (reference sequence). This CDR3 is CASSLGDSSYEQYF. CDR3 DNA: TGTGCCAGCAGCTTGGGGGACTCCTCCTACGAGCAGTACTTC. The full variable domain, completed using reference TRBV5-4 and TRBJ2-7, is ETGVTQSPTHLIKTRGQQVTLRCSSQSGHNTVSWYQQALGQGPQFIFQYYREEENGRGNFPPRFSGLQFPNYSSELNVNALELDDSALYLCASSLGDSSYEQYFGPGTRLTVT.

The chain uses TRBV9 and TRBJ1-3, with 8 bases lining up with TRBD1. This CDR3 has 15 amino acids. The V gene end was trimmed by 4 bases and the J gene end by 2 bases; junction bases not matched to a gene: 5. Germline V CDR1 and CDR2: SGDLS, YYNGEE. The CDR3 DNA reads as TGTGCCAGCAGCACTCTGACAGGGGCTGGAAACACCATATATTTT. Encoded protein: CASSTLTGAGNTIYF.

The chain links TRBV7-9 to TRBJ1-2; 10 positions agree with TRBD1. Germline V gene lookup returns CDR1 SEHNR and CDR2 FQNEAQ (reference sequence). The CDR3 totals 19 residues. V was clipped by 3 bases and J by 1 base; unmatched bases: 14. CDR3 DNA sequence: TGTGCCAGCAGCTTCCGCACGGGTCAGACAGGGGGCTATAACTATGGCTACACCTTC. Protein product: CASSFRTGQTGGYNYGYTF.